The subject of this entry is one TCR beta chain. The sample comes from a study of blood T cell repertoires in COVID-19. From germline, CDR1 is SGHTA and CDR2 FQGNSA. The V and J ends lost 3 bases and 7 bases, in that order; junction bases with no gene match: 6. This CDR3 is built from 15 residues. Repertoires were generated with immunoSEQ multiplex PCR, while TCRdb's copy carries only in-frame clones and drops some. This sample has roughly 230,000 clones; approximately 77% occur once, and the top ten carry 3% to 4%. The TCR sequence derives from a woman at least 80 years old with acute or convalescent COVID-19. The sequencing input was peripheral blood. The rearrangement joins TRBV7-2 to TRBJ1-6; 7 positions agree with TRBD1. CDR3 DNA sequence: TGTGCCAGCAGCTTGAGACAGGGAGGAAATTCACCCCTCCACTTT. Protein sequence: CASSLRQGGNSPLHF.